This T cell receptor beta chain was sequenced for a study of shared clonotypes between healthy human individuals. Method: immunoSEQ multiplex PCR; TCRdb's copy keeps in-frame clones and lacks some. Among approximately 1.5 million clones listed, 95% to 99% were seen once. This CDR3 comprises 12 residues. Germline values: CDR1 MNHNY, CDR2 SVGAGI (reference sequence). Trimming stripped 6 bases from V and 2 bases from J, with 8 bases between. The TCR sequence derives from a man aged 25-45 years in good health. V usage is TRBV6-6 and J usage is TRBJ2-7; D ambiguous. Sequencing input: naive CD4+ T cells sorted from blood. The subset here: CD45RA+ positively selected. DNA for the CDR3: TGTGCCAGCAGCGGATTTCCCTACGAGCAGTACTTC. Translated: CASSGFPYEQYF.